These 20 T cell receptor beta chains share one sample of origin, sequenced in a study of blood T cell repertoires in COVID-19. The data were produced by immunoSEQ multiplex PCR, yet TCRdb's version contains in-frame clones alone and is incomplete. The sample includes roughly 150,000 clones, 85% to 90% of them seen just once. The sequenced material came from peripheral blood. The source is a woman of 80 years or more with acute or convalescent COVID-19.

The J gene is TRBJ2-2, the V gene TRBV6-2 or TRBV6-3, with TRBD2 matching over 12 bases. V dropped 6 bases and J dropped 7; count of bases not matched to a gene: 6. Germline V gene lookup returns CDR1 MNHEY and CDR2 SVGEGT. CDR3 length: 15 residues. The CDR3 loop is CASSASGGAVGELFF. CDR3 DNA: TGTGCCAGCAGCGCTAGCGGGGGGGCGGTCGGGGAGCTGTTTTTT.

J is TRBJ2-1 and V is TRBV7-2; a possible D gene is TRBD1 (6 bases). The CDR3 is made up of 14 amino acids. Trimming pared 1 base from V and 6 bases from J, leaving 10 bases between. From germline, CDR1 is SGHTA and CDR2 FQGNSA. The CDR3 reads CASSLGGPVNEQFF. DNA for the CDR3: TGTGCCAGCAGCTTAGGGGGGCCTGTCAATGAGCAGTTCTTC.

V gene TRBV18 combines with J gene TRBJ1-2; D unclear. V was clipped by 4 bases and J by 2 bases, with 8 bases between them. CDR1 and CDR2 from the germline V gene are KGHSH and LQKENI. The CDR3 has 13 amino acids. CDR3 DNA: TGTGCCAGCTCACTGGAGGGAAACTATGGCTACACCTTC. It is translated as CASSLEGNYGYTF. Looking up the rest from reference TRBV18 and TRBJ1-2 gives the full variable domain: NAGVMQNPRHLVRRRGQEARLRCSPMKGHSHVYWYRQLPEEGLKFMVYLQKENIIDESGMPKERFSAEFPKEGPSILRIQQVVRGDSAAYFCASSLEGNYGYTFGSGTRLTVV.

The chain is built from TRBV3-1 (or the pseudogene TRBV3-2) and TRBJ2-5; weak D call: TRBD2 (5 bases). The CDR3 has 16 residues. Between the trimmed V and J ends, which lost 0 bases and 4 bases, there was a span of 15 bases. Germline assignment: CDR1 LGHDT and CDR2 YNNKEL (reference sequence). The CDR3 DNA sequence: TGTGCCAGCAGCCAAGACCGGGCTAGCCGAGGAGAGACCCAGTACTTC. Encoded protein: CASSQDRASRGETQYF.

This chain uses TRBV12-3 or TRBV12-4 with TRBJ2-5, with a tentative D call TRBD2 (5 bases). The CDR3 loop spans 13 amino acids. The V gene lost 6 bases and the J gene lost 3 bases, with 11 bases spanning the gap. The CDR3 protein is CASSKRLKETQYF. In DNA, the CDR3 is TGTGCCAGCAGCAAACGACTAAAAGAGACCCAGTACTTC.

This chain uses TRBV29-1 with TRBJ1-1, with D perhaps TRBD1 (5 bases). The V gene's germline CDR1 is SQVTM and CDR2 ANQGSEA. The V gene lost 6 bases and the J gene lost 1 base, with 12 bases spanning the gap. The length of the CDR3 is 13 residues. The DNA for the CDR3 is TGCAGCGTCCGGCGGGGACCGAACACTGAAGCTTTCTTT. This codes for CSVRRGPNTEAFF.

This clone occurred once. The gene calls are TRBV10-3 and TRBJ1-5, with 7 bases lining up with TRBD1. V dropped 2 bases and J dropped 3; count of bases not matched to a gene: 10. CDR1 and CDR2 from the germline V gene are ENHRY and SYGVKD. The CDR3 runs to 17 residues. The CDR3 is CAISEPSADRVNQPQHF. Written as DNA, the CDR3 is TGTGCCATCAGTGAGCCCAGCGCTGACAGGGTCAATCAGCCCCAGCATTTT.

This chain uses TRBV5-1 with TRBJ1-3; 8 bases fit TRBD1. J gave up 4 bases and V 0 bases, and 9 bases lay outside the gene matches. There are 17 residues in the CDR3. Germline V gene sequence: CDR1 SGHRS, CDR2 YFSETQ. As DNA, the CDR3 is TGCGCCAGCAGCTTGGGGACAGGGTATTGGGAAGGAAACACCATATATTTT. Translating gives CASSLGTGYWEGNTIYF.

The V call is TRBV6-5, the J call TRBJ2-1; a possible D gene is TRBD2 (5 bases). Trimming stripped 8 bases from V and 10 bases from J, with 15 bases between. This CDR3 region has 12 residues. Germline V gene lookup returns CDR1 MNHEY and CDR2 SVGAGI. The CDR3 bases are TGTGCCAGCTCTTACACCGGAGGCGAGCAGTTCTTC. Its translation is CASSYTGGEQFF.

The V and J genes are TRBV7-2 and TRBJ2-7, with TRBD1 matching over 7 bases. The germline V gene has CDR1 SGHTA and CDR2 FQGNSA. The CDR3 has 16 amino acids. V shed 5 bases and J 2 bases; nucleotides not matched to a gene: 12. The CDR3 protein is CASSAHDRDTTYEQYF. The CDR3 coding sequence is TGTGCCAGCAGCGCCCACGACAGGGACACCACCTACGAGCAGTACTTC.

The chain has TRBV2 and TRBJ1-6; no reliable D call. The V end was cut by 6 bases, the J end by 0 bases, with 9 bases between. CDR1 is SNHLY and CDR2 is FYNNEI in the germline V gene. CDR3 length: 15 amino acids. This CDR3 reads CASRRESSYNSPLHF. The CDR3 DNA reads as TGTGCCAGCAGAAGGGAGAGCTCCTATAATTCACCCCTCCACTTT.

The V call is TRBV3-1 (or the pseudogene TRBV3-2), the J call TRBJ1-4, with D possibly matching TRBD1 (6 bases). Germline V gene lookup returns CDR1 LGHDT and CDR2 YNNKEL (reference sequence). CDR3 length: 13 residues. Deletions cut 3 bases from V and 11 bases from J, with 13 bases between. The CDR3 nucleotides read TGTGCCAGCAGCCAGGAAAGAACAGGGAAACTGTTTTTT. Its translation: CASSQERTGKLFF.

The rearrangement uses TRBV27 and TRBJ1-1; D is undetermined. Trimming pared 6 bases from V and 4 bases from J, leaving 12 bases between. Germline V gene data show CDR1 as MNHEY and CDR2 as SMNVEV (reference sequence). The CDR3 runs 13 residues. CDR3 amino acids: CASSLRSGTEAFF. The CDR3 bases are TGTGCCAGCAGCCTCCGGAGCGGCACTGAAGCTTTCTTT.

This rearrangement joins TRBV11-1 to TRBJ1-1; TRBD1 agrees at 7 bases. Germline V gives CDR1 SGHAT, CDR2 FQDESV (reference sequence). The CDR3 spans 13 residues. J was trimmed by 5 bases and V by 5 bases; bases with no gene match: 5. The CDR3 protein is CASSTGAVTEAFF. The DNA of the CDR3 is TGTGCCAGCAGCACAGGGGCGGTGACTGAAGCTTTCTTT.

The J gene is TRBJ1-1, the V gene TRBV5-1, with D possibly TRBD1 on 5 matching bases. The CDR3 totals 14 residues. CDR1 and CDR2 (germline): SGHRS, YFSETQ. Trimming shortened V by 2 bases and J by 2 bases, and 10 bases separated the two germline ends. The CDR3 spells CASSLGASNTEAFF. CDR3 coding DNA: TGCGCCAGCAGCTTAGGGGCCAGTAACACTGAAGCTTTCTTT.

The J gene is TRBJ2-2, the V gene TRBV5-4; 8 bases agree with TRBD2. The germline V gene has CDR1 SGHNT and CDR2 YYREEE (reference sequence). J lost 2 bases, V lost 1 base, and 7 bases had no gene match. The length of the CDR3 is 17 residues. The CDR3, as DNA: TGTGCCAGCAGCTTGATGGGCACTAGCGGAAACACCGGGGAGCTGTTTTTT. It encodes CASSLMGTSGNTGELFF. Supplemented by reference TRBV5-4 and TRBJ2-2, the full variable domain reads ETGVTQSPTHLIKTRGQQVTLRCSSQSGHNTVSWYQQALGQGPQFIFQYYREEENGRGNFPPRFSGLQFPNYSSELNVNALELDDSALYLCASSLMGTSGNTGELFFGEGSRLTVL.

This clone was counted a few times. CDR3 sequence: CASSTGTGDTDTQYF. CDR3 nucleotide sequence: TGTGCCAGCAGCACAGGGACAGGGGATACAGATACGCAGTATTTT. V is TRBV7-9 and J is TRBJ2-3, with 10 nucleotides matching TRBD1. The V and J ends lost 5 bases and 3 bases, in that order; junction bases with no gene match: 5. From germline, CDR1 is SEHNR and CDR2 FQNEAQ (reference sequence). The CDR3 has 15 residues.

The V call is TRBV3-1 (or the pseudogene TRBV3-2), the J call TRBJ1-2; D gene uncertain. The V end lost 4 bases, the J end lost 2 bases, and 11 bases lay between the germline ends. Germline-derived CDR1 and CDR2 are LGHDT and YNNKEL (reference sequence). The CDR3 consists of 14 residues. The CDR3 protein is CASSRSGGNYGYTF. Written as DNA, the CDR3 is TGTGCCAGCAGCCGGTCCGGCGGAAACTATGGCTACACCTTC.

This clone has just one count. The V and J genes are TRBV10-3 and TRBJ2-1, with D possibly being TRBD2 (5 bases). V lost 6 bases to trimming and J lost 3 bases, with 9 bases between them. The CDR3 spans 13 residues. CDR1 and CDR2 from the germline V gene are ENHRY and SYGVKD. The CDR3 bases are TGTGCCATCAGGCAGGAGGACTACAATGAGCAGTTCTTC. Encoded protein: CAIRQEDYNEQFF.

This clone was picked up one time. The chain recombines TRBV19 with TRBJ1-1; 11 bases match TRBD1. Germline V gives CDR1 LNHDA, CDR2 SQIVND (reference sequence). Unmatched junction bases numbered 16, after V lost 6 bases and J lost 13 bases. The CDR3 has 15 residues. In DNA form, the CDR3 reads TGTGCCAGTAGCGGGACAGGGGGGTACCCCAGGCATGGTTTCTTT. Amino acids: CASSGTGGYPRHGFF.